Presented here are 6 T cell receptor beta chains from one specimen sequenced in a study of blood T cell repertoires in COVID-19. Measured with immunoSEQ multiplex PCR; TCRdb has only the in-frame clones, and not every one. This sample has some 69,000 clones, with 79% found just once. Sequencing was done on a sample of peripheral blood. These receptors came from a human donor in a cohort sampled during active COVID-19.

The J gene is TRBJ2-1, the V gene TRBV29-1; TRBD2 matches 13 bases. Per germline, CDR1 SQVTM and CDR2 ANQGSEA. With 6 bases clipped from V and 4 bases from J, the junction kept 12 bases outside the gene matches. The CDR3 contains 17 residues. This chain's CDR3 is CSVETSGGPFLYNEQFF. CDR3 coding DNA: TGCAGCGTCGAGACTAGCGGGGGGCCCTTCCTATACAATGAGCAGTTCTTC.

The CDR3 nucleotides read TGTGCCAGCAGAGGAGGGCGCTACGAGCAGTACTTC. Encoded protein: CASRGGRYEQYF. The chain links TRBV25-1 to TRBJ2-7; maybe TRBD2 (6 bases). Germline CDR1 MGHDK, CDR2 SYGVNS. The CDR3 loop spans 12 amino acids. The germline V and J ends were trimmed by 6 bases and 3 bases, with 9 bases remaining between them.

Written as DNA, the CDR3 is TGTGCCAGCAGCCGGGAAATGACAGGGGCTAGTGCTCCCCTCCACTTT. Its protein product is CASSREMTGASAPLHF. The V gene is TRBV7-9, the J gene TRBJ1-6; 8 nucleotides line up with TRBD1. Germline assignment: CDR1 SEHNR and CDR2 FQNEAQ (reference sequence). The CDR3 contains 16 residues. After removal of 5 bases from V and 13 bases from J, the junction contained 16 bases not matched to a gene.

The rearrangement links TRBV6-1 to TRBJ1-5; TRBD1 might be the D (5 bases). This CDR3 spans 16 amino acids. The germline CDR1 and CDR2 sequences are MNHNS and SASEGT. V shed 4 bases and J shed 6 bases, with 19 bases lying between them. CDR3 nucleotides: TGTGCCAGCAGTGCAAGTACGTATCAGGGTAGTCAGCCCCAGCATTTT. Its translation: CASSASTYQGSQPQHF.

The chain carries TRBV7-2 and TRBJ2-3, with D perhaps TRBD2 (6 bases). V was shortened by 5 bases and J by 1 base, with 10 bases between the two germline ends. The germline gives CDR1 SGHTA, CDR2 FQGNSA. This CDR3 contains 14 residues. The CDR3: CASSLASGTDTQYF. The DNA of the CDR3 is TGTGCCAGCAGCCTCGCTAGCGGCACAGATACGCAGTATTTT.

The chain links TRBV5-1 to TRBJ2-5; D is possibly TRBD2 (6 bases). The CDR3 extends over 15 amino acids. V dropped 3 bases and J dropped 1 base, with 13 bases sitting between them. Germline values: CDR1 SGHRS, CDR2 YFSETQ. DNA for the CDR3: TGCGCCAGCAGCTCGTGGGGGGAGACCCAAGAGACCCAGTACTTC. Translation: CASSSWGETQETQYF. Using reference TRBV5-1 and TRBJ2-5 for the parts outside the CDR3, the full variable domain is KAGVTQTPRYLIKTRGQQVTLSCSPISGHRSVSWYQQTPGQGLQFLFEYFSETQRNKGNFPGRFSGRQFSNSRSEMNVSTLELGDSALYLCASSSWGETQETQYFGPGTRLLVL.